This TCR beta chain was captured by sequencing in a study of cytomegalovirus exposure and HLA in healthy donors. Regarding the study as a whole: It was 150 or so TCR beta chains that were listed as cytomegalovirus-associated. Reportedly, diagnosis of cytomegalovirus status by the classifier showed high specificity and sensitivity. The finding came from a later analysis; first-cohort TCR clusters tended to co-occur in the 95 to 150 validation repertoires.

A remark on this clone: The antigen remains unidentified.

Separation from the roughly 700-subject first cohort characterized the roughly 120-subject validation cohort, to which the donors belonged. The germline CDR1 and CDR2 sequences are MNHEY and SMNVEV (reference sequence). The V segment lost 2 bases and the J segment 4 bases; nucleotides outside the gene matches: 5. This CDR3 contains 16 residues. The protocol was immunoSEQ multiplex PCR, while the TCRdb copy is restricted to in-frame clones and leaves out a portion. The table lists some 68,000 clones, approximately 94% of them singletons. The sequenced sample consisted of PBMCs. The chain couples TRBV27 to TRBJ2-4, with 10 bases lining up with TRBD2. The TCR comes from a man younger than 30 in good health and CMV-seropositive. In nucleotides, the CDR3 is TGTGCCAGCAGTTTAACTAGCGGGAACTTTAAAAACATTCAGTACTTC. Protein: CASSLTSGNFKNIQYF.